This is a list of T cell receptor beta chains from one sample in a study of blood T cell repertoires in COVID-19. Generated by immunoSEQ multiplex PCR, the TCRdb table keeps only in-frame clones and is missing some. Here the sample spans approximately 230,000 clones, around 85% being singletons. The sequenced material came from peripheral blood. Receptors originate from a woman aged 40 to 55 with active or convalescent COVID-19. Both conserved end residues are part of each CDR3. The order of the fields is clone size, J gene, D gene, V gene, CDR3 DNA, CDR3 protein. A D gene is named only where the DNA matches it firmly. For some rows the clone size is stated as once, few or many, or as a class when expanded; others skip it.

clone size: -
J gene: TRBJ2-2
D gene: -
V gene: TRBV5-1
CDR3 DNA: TGCGCCAGCAGCCCACTGACAGACACCGGGGAGCTGTTTTTT
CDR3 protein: CASSPLTDTGELFF

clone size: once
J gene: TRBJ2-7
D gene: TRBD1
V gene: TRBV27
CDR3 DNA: TGTGCCAGCAGTTTATTGGGACAGGGGGTCTCCTACGAGCAGTACTTC
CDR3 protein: CASSLLGQGVSYEQYF

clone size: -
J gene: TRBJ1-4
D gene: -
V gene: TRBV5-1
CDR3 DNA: TGCGCCAGCAGCTTGGAACTGGGCTTAAGACTGTTTTTT
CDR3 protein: CASSLELGLRLFF

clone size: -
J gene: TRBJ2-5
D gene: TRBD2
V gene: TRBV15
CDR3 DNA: TGTGCCACCAGCAGGGGTAGCGGGGGGTGGCAGACCCAGTACTTC
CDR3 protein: CATSRGSGGWQTQYF

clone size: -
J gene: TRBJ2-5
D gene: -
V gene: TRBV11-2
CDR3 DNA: TGTGCCAGCAGCTTCCGCGAGGAGACCCAGTACTTC
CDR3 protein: CASSFREETQYF

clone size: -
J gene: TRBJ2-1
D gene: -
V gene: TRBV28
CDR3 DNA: TGTGCCAGCAGCCTAGTTAGCGGCTCCTACAATGAGCAGTTCTTC
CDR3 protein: CASSLVSGSYNEQFF

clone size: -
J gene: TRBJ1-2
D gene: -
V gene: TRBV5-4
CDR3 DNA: TGTGCCAGCACCTTGGGCAGGGAGGTTTATGGCTACACCTTC
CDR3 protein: CASTLGREVYGYTF

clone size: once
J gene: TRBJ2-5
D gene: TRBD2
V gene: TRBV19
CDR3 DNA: TGTGCCAGTAGTCAAAGGACTAGCGGGGGACAAGAGACCCAGTACTTC
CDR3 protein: CASSQRTSGGQETQYF

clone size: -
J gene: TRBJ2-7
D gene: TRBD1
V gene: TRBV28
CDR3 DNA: TGTGCCACGAAGCGACAGGGCCGCTCCGAGCAGTACTTC
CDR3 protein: CATKRQGRSEQYF

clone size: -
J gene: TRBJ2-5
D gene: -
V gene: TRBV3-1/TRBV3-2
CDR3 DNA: TGTGCCAGCAGCCAAATCGGGGAGACCCAGTACTTC
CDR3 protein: CASSQIGETQYF

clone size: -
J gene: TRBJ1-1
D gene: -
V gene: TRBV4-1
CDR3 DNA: TGCGCCAGCAGCCCGATGGTCCTAATGAACACTGAAGCTTTCTTT
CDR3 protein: CASSPMVLMNTEAFF

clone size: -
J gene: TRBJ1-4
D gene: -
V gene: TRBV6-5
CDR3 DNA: TGTGCCAGCCATGGGACACCCTCCAATGAAAAACTGTTTTTT
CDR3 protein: CASHGTPSNEKLFF

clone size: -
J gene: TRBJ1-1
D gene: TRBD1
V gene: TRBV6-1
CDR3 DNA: TGTGCCAGCAGTCCTAGAACAGGGGGCACTGAAGCTTTCTTT
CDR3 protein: CASSPRTGGTEAFF

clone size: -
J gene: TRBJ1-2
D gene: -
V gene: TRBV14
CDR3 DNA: TGTGCCAGCAGCCAAGCGAGCTATGGCTACACCTTC
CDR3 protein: CASSQASYGYTF

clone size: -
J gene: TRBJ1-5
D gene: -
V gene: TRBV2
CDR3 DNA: TGTGCCAGCAGTACGACAGGCTGGGAGAGCAATCAGCCCCAGCATTTT
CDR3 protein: CASSTTGWESNQPQHF

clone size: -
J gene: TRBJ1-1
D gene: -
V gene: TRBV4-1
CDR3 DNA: TGCGCCAGCAGCCAAGCCGCGACAGGGAACACTGAAGCTTTCTTT
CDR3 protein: CASSQAATGNTEAFF

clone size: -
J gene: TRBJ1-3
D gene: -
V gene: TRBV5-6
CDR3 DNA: TGTGCCAGCAGCTTGTCTCTCACGGACACCTCTTTGTTTGGAAACACCATATATTTT
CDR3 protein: CASSLSLTDTSLFGNTIYF

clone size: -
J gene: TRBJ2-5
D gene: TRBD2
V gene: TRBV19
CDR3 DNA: TGTGCCAGTAGTCCCCGACTAGCGGGGGGGCTAGGGGAGACCCAGTACTTC
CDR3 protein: CASSPRLAGGLGETQYF

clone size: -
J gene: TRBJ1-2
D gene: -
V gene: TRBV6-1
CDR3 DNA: TGTGCCAGCAGTGACAGGGCGGGCTACACCTTC
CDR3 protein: CASSDRAGYTF

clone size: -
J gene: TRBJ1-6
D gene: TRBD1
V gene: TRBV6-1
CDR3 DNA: TGTGCCAGCAGTGAAGGGGGGACAGGTAATTCACCCCTCCACTTT
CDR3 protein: CASSEGGTGNSPLHF

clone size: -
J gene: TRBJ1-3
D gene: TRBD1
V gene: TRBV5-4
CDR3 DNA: TGTGCCAGCAGCTCAGGGGGGCGGACCTCTGGAAACACCATATATTTT
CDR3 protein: CASSSGGRTSGNTIYF

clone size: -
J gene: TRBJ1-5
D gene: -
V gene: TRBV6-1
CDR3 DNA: TGTGCCAGCGGGAGAAATCAGCCCCAGCATTTT
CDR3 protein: CASGRNQPQHF

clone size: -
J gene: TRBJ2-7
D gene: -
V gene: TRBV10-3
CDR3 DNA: TGTGCCATCAGTGAGTCGATGTCAGGAGGACTCTACGAGCAGTACTTC
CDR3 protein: CAISESMSGGLYEQYF

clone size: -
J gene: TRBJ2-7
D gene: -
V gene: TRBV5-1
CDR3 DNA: TGCGCCAGCAGCTTGGGCGAGATCTACGAGCAGTACTTC
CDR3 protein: CASSLGEIYEQYF

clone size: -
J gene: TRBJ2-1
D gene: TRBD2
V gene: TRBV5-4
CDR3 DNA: TGTGCCAGCAGCGGCCCTAGCGGGGCCTACAATGAGCAGTTCTTC
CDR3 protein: CASSGPSGAYNEQFF

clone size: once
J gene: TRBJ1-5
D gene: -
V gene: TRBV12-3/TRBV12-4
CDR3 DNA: TGTGCCAGCAGTTTATCTTATAATCAGCCCCAGCATTTT
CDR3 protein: CASSLSYNQPQHF

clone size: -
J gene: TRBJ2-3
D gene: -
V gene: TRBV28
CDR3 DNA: TGTGCCAGCAGTTCCTCTAGCACAGATACGCAGTATTTT
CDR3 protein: CASSSSSTDTQYF

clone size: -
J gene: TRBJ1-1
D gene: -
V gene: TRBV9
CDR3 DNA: TGTGCCAGCAGCGTAGTGGGGAGTAACACTGAAGCTTTCTTT
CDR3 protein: CASSVVGSNTEAFF

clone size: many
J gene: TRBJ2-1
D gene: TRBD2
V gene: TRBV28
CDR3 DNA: TGTGCCAGCAGTTTATGGAGAGGGACTAGCGGATACAATGAGCAGTTCTTC
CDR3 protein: CASSLWRGTSGYNEQFF

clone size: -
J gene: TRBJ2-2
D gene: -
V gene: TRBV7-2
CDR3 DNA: TGTGCCAGCAGACATGGAGGAGGGGGCAGCGGGGAGCTGTTTTTT
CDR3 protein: CASRHGGGGSGELFF

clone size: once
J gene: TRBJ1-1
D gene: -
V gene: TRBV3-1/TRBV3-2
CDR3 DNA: TGTGCCAGCAGCCAAGCCTTTATCGGTACGGGGGATGCTTTCTTT
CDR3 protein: CASSQAFIGTGDAFF

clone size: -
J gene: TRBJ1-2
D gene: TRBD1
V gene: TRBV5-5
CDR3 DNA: TGTGCCAGCAGCTACGGACAGGGGGCGAACACCTTC
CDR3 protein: CASSYGQGANTF

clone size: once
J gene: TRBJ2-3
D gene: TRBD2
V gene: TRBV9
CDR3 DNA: TGTGCCAGCAGCTACGGGGGGGCTGGTACAGATACGCAGTATTTT
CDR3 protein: CASSYGGAGTDTQYF

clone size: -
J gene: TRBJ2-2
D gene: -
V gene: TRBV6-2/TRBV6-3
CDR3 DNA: TGTGCCAGCAGTTATCAGGCCTCTCCTACCGGGGAGCTGTTTTTT
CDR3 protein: CASSYQASPTGELFF

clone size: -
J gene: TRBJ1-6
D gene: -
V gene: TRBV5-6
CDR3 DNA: TGTGCCAGCAGCTTGGATCCGGGGGTAGGTTCACCCCTCCACTTT
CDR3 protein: CASSLDPGVGSPLHF

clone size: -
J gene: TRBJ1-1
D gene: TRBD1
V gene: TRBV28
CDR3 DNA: TGTGCCAGCACCCCAAGGGACAGGGCGACTGAAGCTTTCTTT
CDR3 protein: CASTPRDRATEAFF

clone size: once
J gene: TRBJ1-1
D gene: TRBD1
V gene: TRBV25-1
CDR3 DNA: TGTGCCAGCAGTGTCACCGGGACAGGATCCCCCGAAGCTTTCTTT
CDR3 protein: CASSVTGTGSPEAFF

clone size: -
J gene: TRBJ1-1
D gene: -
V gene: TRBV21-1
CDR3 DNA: TGTGCCAGCAGCAACCCGGACAGGTCTGATGTGGACACTGAAGCTTTCTTT
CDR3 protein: CASSNPDRSDVDTEAFF

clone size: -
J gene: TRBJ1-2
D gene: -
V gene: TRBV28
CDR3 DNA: TGTGCCAGCAGAGACAGTAGGAACTATGGCTACACCTTC
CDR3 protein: CASRDSRNYGYTF

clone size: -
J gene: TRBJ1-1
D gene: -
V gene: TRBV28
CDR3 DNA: TGTGCCAGCAGTTTTGAACCGACTGACCGTAGGGCTTTCTTT
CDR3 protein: CASSFEPTDRRAFF

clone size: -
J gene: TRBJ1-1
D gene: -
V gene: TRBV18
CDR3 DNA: TGTGCCAGCTCACAAGGGGAGGGGGACACTGAAGCTTTCTTT
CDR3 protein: CASSQGEGDTEAFF

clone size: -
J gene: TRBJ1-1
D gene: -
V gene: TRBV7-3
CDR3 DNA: TGTGCCAGCAGCCCACTTCCTCAGGGGAGAGCTTTCTTT
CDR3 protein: CASSPLPQGRAFF

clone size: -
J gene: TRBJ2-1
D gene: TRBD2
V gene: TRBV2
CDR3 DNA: TGTGCCAGCAGAGGGACTAGCGGGGGGGCCTATGAGCAGTTCTTC
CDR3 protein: CASRGTSGGAYEQFF

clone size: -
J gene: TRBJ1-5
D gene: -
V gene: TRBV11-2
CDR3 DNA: TGTGCCAGCAGCCCTCAGGGAGCCAGGGGTAATCAGCCCCAGCATTTT
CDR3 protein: CASSPQGARGNQPQHF

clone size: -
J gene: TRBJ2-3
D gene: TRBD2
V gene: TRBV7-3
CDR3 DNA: TGTGCCAGCAGCCCCGATAGCGGGGGGACAGATACGCAGTATTTT
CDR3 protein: CASSPDSGGTDTQYF

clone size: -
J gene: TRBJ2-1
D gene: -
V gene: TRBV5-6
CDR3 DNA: TGTGCCAGCAGCGCCTTGTGGGGGCGGGGGACTGAGCAGTTCTTC
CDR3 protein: CASSALWGRGTEQFF

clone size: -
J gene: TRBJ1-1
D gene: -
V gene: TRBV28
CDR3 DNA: TGTGCCAGCAGTTTTACAGGAACGAACACTGAAGCTTTCTTT
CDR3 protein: CASSFTGTNTEAFF

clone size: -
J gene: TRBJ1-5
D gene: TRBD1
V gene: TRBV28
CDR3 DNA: TGTGCCAGCAGGCCCCCCACCGGGACAGGGAATCAGCCCCAGCATTTT
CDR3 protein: CASRPPTGTGNQPQHF

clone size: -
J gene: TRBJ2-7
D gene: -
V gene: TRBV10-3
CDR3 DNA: TGTGCCATCAGTGGCCAGGGTAGGTCCTACGAGCAGTACTTC
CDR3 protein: CAISGQGRSYEQYF

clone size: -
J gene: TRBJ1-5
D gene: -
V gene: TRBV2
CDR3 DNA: TGTGCCAGCAGTGAATCTGTTTCAAGAGGAAGCAATCAGCCCCAGCATTTT
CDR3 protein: CASSESVSRGSNQPQHF

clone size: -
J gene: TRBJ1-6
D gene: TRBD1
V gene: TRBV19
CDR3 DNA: TGTGCCAGCACCTGGGGGACAGCCAATTCACCCCTCCACTTT
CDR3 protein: CASTWGTANSPLHF

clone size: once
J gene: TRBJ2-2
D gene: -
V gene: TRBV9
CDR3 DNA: TGTGCCAGCAGCGTAGATCGGGGGGCCTCAGTCACCGGGGAGCTGTTTTTT
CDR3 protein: CASSVDRGASVTGELFF

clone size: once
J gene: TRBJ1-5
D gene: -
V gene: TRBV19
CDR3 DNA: TGTGCCAGTAGAAGGGAACAGGGATATCAGCCCCAGCATTTT
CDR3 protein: CASRREQGYQPQHF

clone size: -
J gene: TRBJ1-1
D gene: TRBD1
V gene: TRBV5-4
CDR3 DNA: TGTGCCAGCAGCGCTTACAGGGGCACTGAAGCTTTCTTT
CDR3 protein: CASSAYRGTEAFF